These 3 T cell receptor beta chains were all obtained from the same sample, sequenced in a study of CD8+ T cells in alopecia areata (dated by TCRdb to the late 2010s). Libraries were built with the immunoSEQ multiplex PCR assay. For TCR sequencing, RNA was extracted from every sample and reverse transcribed into cDNA to serve as template. Drawn from immuneACCESS, this table holds only the in-frame rearrangements with V and J called that TCRdb kept. Clones are partly lost; checked studies trace under half to an unresolved V gene and leave the rest unexplained. In this sample the table shows about 200,000 clones, about three fifths of which occur a single time. The ten largest clones capture around 0.44% of the sample. The sample's time point label, in plain terms: baseline before oral tofacitinib. The sample in question was CD4+ T cells sorted from blood, obtained at week 0. These receptors originate from a human donor with alopecia areata.

The chain links TRBV5-1 to TRBJ2-7, with D perhaps TRBD1 (5 bases). Germline CDR1 reads SGHRS; CDR2 reads YFSETQ. This CDR3 has 12 amino acids. V was clipped by 0 bases and J by 5 bases, with 6 bases between them. The CDR3 is CASSLEGDEQYF. DNA of the CDR3: TGCGCCAGCAGCTTGGAAGGGGACGAGCAGTACTTC.

The V call is TRBV30, the J call TRBJ2-7; TRBD2 matches 7 bases. Germline V gene lookup returns CDR1 GTSNPN and CDR2 SVGIG (reference sequence). This CDR3 has 15 amino acids. The trim removed 0 bases at V and 2 bases at J, leaving 7 bases unmatched. For the CDR3, the DNA is TGTGCCTGGAGTGTATCGGCTAGCGGAACCTACGAGCAGTACTTC. Its protein product is CAWSVSASGTYEQYF.

This clone was seen once. This chain joins TRBV30 and TRBJ2-7; a possible D gene is TRBD1 (5 bases). V dropped 0 bases and J dropped 2 bases, with 8 bases sitting between them. The length of the CDR3 is 13 residues. CDR1 is GTSNPN, CDR2 SVGIG, per germline (reference sequence). CDR3 amino acids: CAWSVGATYEQYF. The DNA of the CDR3 is TGTGCCTGGAGTGTTGGGGCCACCTACGAGCAGTACTTC.